The next 29 T cell receptor beta chains were all read from a single sample in a study of blood T cell repertoires in COVID-19. Measured with immunoSEQ multiplex PCR; TCRdb has only the in-frame clones, and not every one. The sample includes some 120,000 clones, approximately 87% seen only once; the top ten take less than 8%. The sequencing input was peripheral blood. These receptor sequences come from a man in his fifties with acute or convalescent COVID-19.

The genes are TRBV24-1 and TRBJ2-1, with 13 bases fitting TRBD2. The V gene end was trimmed by 2 bases and the J gene end by 6 bases; junction bases not matched to a gene: 3. The CDR3 length is 16 residues. Germline CDR1 reads KGHDR; CDR2 reads SFDVKD. CDR3 sequence reads: CATSDSTSGRANEQFF. The CDR3 coding sequence is TGTGCCACCAGTGATTCCACTAGCGGGAGGGCCAATGAGCAGTTCTTC.

The genes are TRBV5-1 and TRBJ1-2; possible D gene TRBD1, 5 bases. Looked up from germline, CDR1 is SGHRS and CDR2 is YFSETQ. Between the trimmed V and J ends, which lost 1 base and 3 bases, there was a span of 10 bases. The CDR3 contains 14 residues. CDR3 amino acids: CASSLTGAHYGYTF. In nucleotides, the CDR3 is TGCGCCAGCAGCTTGACAGGAGCACACTATGGCTACACCTTC.

The rearrangement uses TRBV5-1 and TRBJ1-3; D possibly corresponds to TRBD1 (6 bases). The CDR3 extends over 15 amino acids. In germline, CDR1 is SGHRS, CDR2 YFSETQ. Trimming took 5 bases from V and 4 from J, leaving 16 bases between them. The CDR3 DNA sequence: TGCGCCAGCAGTTCTATTCCAGGGGTAGGAAACACCATATATTTT. Amino acids: CASSSIPGVGNTIYF.

The rearrangement uses TRBV6-1 and TRBJ1-5, with 8 nucleotides matching TRBD1. V was pared by 1 base and J by 4 bases, with 6 bases of the junction left unmatched. This CDR3 is 16 amino acids long. Germline V gives CDR1 MNHNS, CDR2 SASEGT. The CDR3 reads CASSEGTGIRNQPQHF. Written as DNA, the CDR3 is TGTGCCAGCAGTGAAGGGACAGGGATTCGTAATCAGCCCCAGCATTTT.

The J gene is TRBJ1-2, the V gene TRBV29-1; 8 bases line up with TRBD1. The CDR3 has 13 residues. Per the germline V gene, CDR1 is SQVTM and CDR2 is ANQGSEA. With V trimmed by 4 bases and J by 1 base, 2 bases remained unmatched. DNA of the CDR3: TGCAGCGTTGCCGACAGGGGTAACTATGGCTACACCTTC. Its protein is CSVADRGNYGYTF.

This chain connects TRBV5-4 to TRBJ2-7; TRBD2 agrees at 12 bases. V lost 3 bases to trimming and J lost 6 bases; unmatched junction nucleotides: 10. Germline V gene sequence: CDR1 SGHNT, CDR2 YYREEE (reference sequence). CDR3 length: 16 amino acids. CDR3 amino acids: CASSSPVTSGSREQYF. The CDR3 DNA reads as TGTGCCAGCAGCTCTCCCGTGACTAGCGGGAGTCGCGAGCAGTACTTC. Together with reference TRBV5-4 and TRBJ2-7, the CDR3 gives the full variable domain: ETGVTQSPTHLIKTRGQQVTLRCSSQSGHNTVSWYQQALGQGPQFIFQYYREEENGRGNFPPRFSGLQFPNYSSELNVNALELDDSALYLCASSSPVTSGSREQYFGPGTRLTVT.

This chain joins TRBV5-1 and TRBJ2-7; 12 positions match TRBD2. V trimming: 2 bases; J trimming: 3 bases; junction bases outside the gene matches: 3. This CDR3 is built from 15 residues. Germline V gene lookup returns CDR1 SGHRS and CDR2 YFSETQ. CDR3 in DNA: TGCGCCAGCAGCTTTGGACTAGCGGGACTCTACGAGCAGTACTTC. Its translation: CASSFGLAGLYEQYF.

The chain carries TRBV11-3 and TRBJ2-7; 8 bases agree with TRBD2. Trimming cost V 5 bases and J 4 bases; bases outside gene matches: 4. The CDR3 totals 13 residues. Germline CDR1 reads SGHNT; CDR2 reads YENEEA. The CDR3 spells CASSLLAVYEQYF. The CDR3 bases are TGTGCCAGCAGCCTACTAGCGGTTTACGAGCAGTACTTC.

CDR3 amino acids: CAWGTSGKETQYF. The CDR3 coding sequence is TGTGCCTGGGGGACTAGCGGGAAAGAGACCCAGTACTTC. This sequence joins TRBV30 and TRBJ2-5; 13 positions agree with TRBD2. The CDR3 is 13 residues long. V lost 5 bases to trimming and J lost 3 bases; unmatched junction nucleotides: 0. Germline-derived CDR1 and CDR2 are GTSNPN and SVGIG (reference sequence).

The count of this clone is one. The rearrangement uses TRBV14 and TRBJ2-1, with 8 bases aligning to TRBD2. This CDR3 contains 16 residues. Germline assignment: CDR1 SGHDN and CDR2 FVKESK. J was trimmed by 6 bases and V by 1 base; bases with no gene match: 8. The chain's CDR3 is CASSQGRGGQFNEQFF. In DNA, the CDR3 is TGTGCCAGCAGCCAAGGCCGGGGGGGCCAATTCAATGAGCAGTTCTTC. The whole variable domain, filled in from reference TRBV14 and TRBJ2-1, reads EAGVTQFPSHSVIEKGQTVTLRCDPISGHDNLYWYRRVMGKEIKFLLHFVKESKQDESGMPNNRFLAERTGGTYSTLKVQPAELEDSGVYFCASSQGRGGQFNEQFFGPGTRLTVL.

The rearrangement joins TRBV4-1 to TRBJ2-7, with 8 bases lining up with TRBD2. The V gene end was trimmed by 2 bases and the J gene end by 2 bases; junction bases not matched to a gene: 5. CDR3 length: 15 amino acids. Per the germline V gene, CDR1 is MGHRA and CDR2 is YSYEKL. CDR3 sequence reads: CASSQPLAATYEQYF. The CDR3 DNA reads TGCGCCAGCAGCCAACCACTAGCGGCCACCTACGAGCAGTACTTC.

This chain connects TRBV19 to TRBJ2-3; D is perhaps TRBD2 (5 bases). Germline CDR1 reads LNHDA; CDR2 reads SQIVND (reference sequence). There are 13 residues in the CDR3. The ends were cut back, 3 bases at V and 8 bases at J, with 12 bases in the middle. The CDR3 region is CASSIPSKGTQYF. In nucleotides, the CDR3 is TGTGCCAGTAGTATCCCTAGCAAGGGTACGCAGTATTTT.

The chain employs TRBV29-1 and TRBJ2-7; 12 nucleotides line up with TRBD1. Per the germline V gene, CDR1 is SQVTM and CDR2 is ANQGSEA. The CDR3 consists of 13 residues. With 6 bases clipped from V and 7 bases from J, the junction kept 7 bases outside the gene matches. Here the CDR3 DNA reads TGCAGCGTGGAGCGGGACAGGGGGCGGGAGCAGTACTTC. Protein product: CSVERDRGREQYF.

The chain is built from TRBV7-9 and TRBJ1-1; perhaps TRBD1 as D (5 bases). CDR1 SEHNR and CDR2 FQNEAQ come from the germline V gene (reference sequence). CDR3 length: 16 residues. V was cut by 4 bases and J by 1 base, with 16 bases left in between. CDR3 loop: CASSSPRGGTNTEAFF. DNA of the CDR3: TGTGCCAGCAGCTCCCCTCGGGGGGGGACGAACACTGAAGCTTTCTTT.

This chain joins TRBV5-5 and TRBJ2-7, with a possible D match to TRBD2 (5 bases). CDR3 size: 16 residues. The V end lost 0 bases, the J end lost 0 bases, and 13 bases lay between the germline ends. The germline CDR1 and CDR2 sequences are SGHKS and YYEKEE (reference sequence). The CDR3 region is CASSLVRTLDSYEQYF. As DNA, the CDR3 is TGTGCCAGCAGCTTGGTGCGGACTCTTGACTCCTACGAGCAGTACTTC.

The chain has TRBV2 and TRBJ2-5, with 13 bases matching TRBD2. Unmatched junction bases numbered 7, after V lost 7 bases and J lost 5 bases. This CDR3 has 15 residues. Germline V gene sequence: CDR1 SNHLY, CDR2 FYNNEI. The CDR3, as DNA: TGTGCCAGCACTAGGACTAGCGGGAGAGCGGAGACCCAGTACTTC. Protein sequence: CASTRTSGRAETQYF.

The CDR3, as DNA: TGTGCCAGCAGCTGGACAGGGACAGGGGGAGCTTTCTTT. Its protein product is CASSWTGTGGAFF. V gene TRBV5-4 combines with J gene TRBJ1-1, with 11 nucleotides matching TRBD1. The germline gives CDR1 SGHNT, CDR2 YYREEE (reference sequence). Losses at the gene ends were 3 bases for V and 10 bases for J; bases not matched to a gene: 5. CDR3 size: 13 residues.

The chain employs TRBV6-5 and TRBJ1-5; D is perhaps TRBD1 (6 bases). The CDR3 length is 15 residues. Trimming pared 6 bases from V and 0 bases from J, leaving 12 bases between. In germline, CDR1 is MNHEY, CDR2 SVGAGI. CDR3 protein: CASRIGTHSNQPQHF. The CDR3 DNA sequence: TGTGCCAGCAGGATCGGGACACATAGCAATCAGCCCCAGCATTTT.

The chain has TRBV11-2 and TRBJ1-2; D remains ambiguous. This CDR3 is built from 11 residues. Germline V gene sequence: CDR1 SGHAT, CDR2 FQNNGV. V was cut by 5 bases and J by 9 bases, with 10 bases left in between. CDR3 sequence reads: CASSVSGRYTF. The CDR3 DNA is TGTGCCAGCAGCGTAAGCGGGCGCTACACCTTC.

This clone was detected once. The chain carries TRBV14 and TRBJ1-2; 7 bases align to TRBD1. Germline CDR1 reads SGHDN; CDR2 reads FVKESK. CDR3 size: 16 residues. V trimming: 3 bases; J trimming: 4 bases; junction bases outside the gene matches: 11. CDR3 residues: CASSQRGGTQTYGYTF. Written as DNA, the CDR3 is TGTGCCAGCAGCCAGCGAGGGGGCACCCAAACCTATGGCTACACCTTC.

This clone occurred once. The gene calls are TRBV19 and TRBJ2-1; 11 nucleotides agree with TRBD2. CDR3 length equals 16 residues. J gave up 5 bases and V 1 base, and 4 bases lay outside the gene matches. Germline lookup yields CDR1 LNHDA and CDR2 SQIVND (reference sequence). The CDR3 here is CASSIVLAGGHNEQFF. CDR3 sequence (DNA): TGTGCCAGTAGTATAGTGCTAGCGGGAGGCCACAATGAGCAGTTCTTC.

This clone was picked up a small number of times. The rearrangement uses TRBV7-9 and TRBJ1-1, with D maybe TRBD1 (5 bases). This CDR3 is 14 amino acids long. CDR1 is SEHNR and CDR2 is FQNEAQ in the germline V gene (reference sequence). Trimming stripped 1 base from V and 4 bases from J, with 10 bases between. CDR3 sequence reads: CASSLVTGGTEAFF. The DNA of the CDR3 is TGTGCCAGCAGCTTAGTTACGGGGGGCACTGAAGCTTTCTTT.

CDR3 in amino acids: CASSTQGATEAFF. The CDR3 DNA reads TGTGCCAGTAGTACGCAGGGGGCGACTGAAGCTTTCTTT. The genes are TRBV19 and TRBJ1-1; 8 bases align to TRBD1. In germline, CDR1 is LNHDA, CDR2 SQIVND (reference sequence). The trim removed 4 bases at V and 5 bases at J, leaving 3 bases unmatched. CDR3 length: 13 amino acids. Combining the CDR3 with reference TRBV19 and TRBJ1-1 gives the whole variable domain DGGITQSPKYLFRKEGQNVTLSCEQNLNHDAMYWYRQDPGQGLRLIYYSQIVNDFQKGDIAEGYSVSREKKESFPLTVTSAQKNPTAFYLCASSTQGATEAFFGQGTRLTVV.

This sequence joins TRBV10-3 and TRBJ2-1, with 12 bases aligning to TRBD2. Germline CDR1 ENHRY, CDR2 SYGVKD. V was pared by 4 bases and J by 5 bases, with 12 bases of the junction left unmatched. The CDR3 spans 18 residues. CDR3 residues: CAISGFASGRAVNNEQFF. The CDR3 DNA follows: TGTGCCATCAGTGGATTTGCTAGCGGGAGGGCCGTGAACAATGAGCAGTTCTTC.

The chain joins TRBV5-6 to TRBJ2-1; unclear D gene. Trimming pared 1 base from V and 3 bases from J, leaving 8 bases between. The CDR3 sequence is 14 residues long. Germline V lookup: CDR1 SGHDT, CDR2 YYEEEE. The CDR3 nucleotides read TGTGCCAGCAGCTTGCGCGTCATCTACAATGAGCAGTTCTTC. This codes for CASSLRVIYNEQFF.

The chain couples TRBV6-1 to TRBJ1-1; unclear D gene. Germline V gene sequence: CDR1 MNHNS, CDR2 SASEGT. V was shortened by 0 bases and J by 3 bases, with 14 bases between the two germline ends. The CDR3 has 16 amino acids. The chain's CDR3 is CASSEASGQFHTEAFF. The CDR3 region has the DNA TGTGCCAGCAGTGAAGCGTCAGGCCAGTTCCACACTGAAGCTTTCTTT.

The rearrangement links TRBV5-4 to TRBJ2-3, with 10 bases fitting TRBD2. Germline loops: CDR1 SGHNT, CDR2 YYREEE (reference sequence). This CDR3 is 17 amino acids long. The V gene end was trimmed by 5 bases and the J gene end by 2 bases; junction bases not matched to a gene: 11. The DNA for the CDR3 is TGTGCCAGCAGGGCTAGCGGGAGAACCTCTCACACAGATACGCAGTATTTT. It specifies CASRASGRTSHTDTQYF. Combining the CDR3 with reference TRBV5-4 and TRBJ2-3 gives the whole variable domain ETGVTQSPTHLIKTRGQQVTLRCSSQSGHNTVSWYQQALGQGPQFIFQYYREEENGRGNFPPRFSGLQFPNYSSELNVNALELDDSALYLCASRASGRTSHTDTQYFGPGTRLTVL.

V usage is TRBV6-7 and J usage is TRBJ1-2; 9 bases map to TRBD1. Being an ORF, TRBV6-7 has a function that is uncertain. This CDR3 is built from 15 residues. The V segment lost 2 bases and the J segment 4 bases; nucleotides outside the gene matches: 5. The DNA of the CDR3 is TGTGCCAGCAGTTACCGGGACAGGGTGGGCTATGGCTACACCTTC. Amino acid sequence: CASSYRDRVGYGYTF.

V usage is TRBV28 and J usage is TRBJ1-6; 7 bases fit TRBD1. With V trimmed by 4 bases and J by 9 bases, 9 bases remained unmatched. The CDR3 has 15 amino acids. The V gene's germline CDR1 is MDHEN and CDR2 SYDVKM. The CDR3 sequence: CASSYPRGMVSPLHF. The CDR3 region has the DNA TGTGCCAGCAGTTACCCCAGGGGGATGGTTTCACCCCTCCACTTT.